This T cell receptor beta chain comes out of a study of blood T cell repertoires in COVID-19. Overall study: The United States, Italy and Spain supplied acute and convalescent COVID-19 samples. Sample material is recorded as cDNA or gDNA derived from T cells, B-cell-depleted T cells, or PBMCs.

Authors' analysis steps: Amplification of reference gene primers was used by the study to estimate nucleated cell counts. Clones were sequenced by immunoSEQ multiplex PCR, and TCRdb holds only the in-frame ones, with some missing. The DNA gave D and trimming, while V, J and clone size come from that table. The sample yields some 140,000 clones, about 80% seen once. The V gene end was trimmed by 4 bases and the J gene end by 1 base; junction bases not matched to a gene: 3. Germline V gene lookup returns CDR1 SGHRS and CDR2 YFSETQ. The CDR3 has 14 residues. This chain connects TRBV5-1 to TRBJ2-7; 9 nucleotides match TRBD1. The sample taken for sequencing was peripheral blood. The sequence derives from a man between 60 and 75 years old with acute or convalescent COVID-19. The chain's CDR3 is CASSAGQGSYEQYF. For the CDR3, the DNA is TGCGCCAGCAGCGCCGGACAGGGGTCCTACGAGCAGTACTTC. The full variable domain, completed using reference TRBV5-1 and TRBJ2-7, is KAGVTQTPRYLIKTRGQQVTLSCSPISGHRSVSWYQQTPGQGLQFLFEYFSETQRNKGNFPGRFSGRQFSNSRSEMNVSTLELGDSALYLCASSAGQGSYEQYFGPGTRLTVT.